This TCR beta chain is from a study of T-cell memory formation after mild COVID-19. This CDR3 spans 14 amino acids. Deletions cut 3 bases from V and 4 bases from J, with 12 bases between. Germline V lookup: CDR1 LGHDT, CDR2 YNNKEL (reference sequence). Each CDR3 protein gets one entry after TCRdb re-called the 5' RACE reads with MiXCR. Here the sample spans a few hundred thousand distinct CDR3 sequences, approximately 15% being singletons. This clonotype has more than one count but fewer than ten. The chain joins TRBV3-1 to TRBJ1-1, with D possibly TRBD1 on 5 matching bases. The sequenced sample consisted of PBMCs or a T cell subset sorted from them (not recorded which). This clonotype was sampled from a man between 18 and 35 years old who had mild COVID-19 (a few samples of this study predate the infection). Cell type and time point are not known. The CDR3: CASSHYRDSTEAFF. The CDR3 DNA follows: TGTGCCAGCAGCCATTACCGGGACTCCACTGAAGCTTTCTTT. Full variable domain (rest looked up from reference TRBV3-1 and TRBJ1-1): DTAVSQTPKYLVTQMGNDKSIKCEQNLGHDTMYWYKQDSKKFLKIMFSYNNKELIINETVPNRFSPKSPDKAHLNLHINSLELGDSAVYFCASSHYRDSTEAFFGQGTRLTVV.